This TCR beta chain was documented in a study of radiation and T cells in renal cell carcinoma. This sample's time point: blood 2 weeks post-SBRT. The treatment is: 15 Gy SBRT to primary tumor, nephrectomy 4 weeks later. Radiation-treated patients gave blood at baseline, week 2 and week 4. This renal cell carcinoma was of the clear cell type. A word on this clone: Its antigen is unknown.

Sequencing was performed with immunoSEQ multiplex PCR; in TCRdb, only in-frame clones are kept and a portion is missing. In the table there are about 49,000 clones, about 80% of which are singletons. This CDR3 contains 16 residues. With 0 bases removed from V and 0 bases from J, the gap between germline ends came to 10 bases. Germline CDR1 SGHRS, CDR2 YFSETQ. Study conclusions and caveats: Top tumor clonotypes rose in blood 2 weeks post-radiation, then contracted.

This chain joins TRBV5-1 and TRBJ2-1; D is uncertain. The material was blood, obtained from a patient whose treatment included radiotherapy and nephrectomy. The clonotype comes from a woman in her 70s with renal cell carcinoma. The CDR3 spells CASSLESGRSYNEQFF. The CDR3 bases are TGCGCCAGCAGCTTGGAGTCAGGTCGCTCCTACAATGAGCAGTTCTTC.